Below are 14 T cell receptor beta chains sequenced from a single sample in a study of T cells in Graves' hyperthyroidism and ophthalmopathy. What was amplified from RNA transcripts were TCR beta CDR3 regions. HTBI primers drove first-round RT-PCR of the TCR CDR3. TCRdb recomputed calls from the multiplex PCR reads with MiXCR, one row per CDR3 protein. The data hold 550,000 to 800,000 distinct CDR3 sequences, with roughly 17% observed a single time. The sequenced sample consisted of blood. Source of these receptors: a man aged 18-30 years with Graves' hyperthyroidism.

In nucleotides, the CDR3 is TGTGCCAGCAGCCCAGGACAGGGGGCAACTAATGAAAAACTGTTTTTT. Protein product: CASSPGQGATNEKLFF. V usage is TRBV7-9 and J usage is TRBJ1-4; 10 bases map to TRBD1. Losses at the gene ends were 5 bases for V and 0 bases for J; bases not matched to a gene: 3. The germline CDR1 and CDR2 sequences are SEHNR and FQNEAQ (reference sequence). The CDR3 runs to 16 residues.

This clonotype was counted many times. This chain uses TRBV7-2 with TRBJ2-1; the match to TRBD2 covers 11 bases. CDR1 and CDR2 (germline): SGHTA, FQGNSA. Germline trimming cut 4 bases from V and 7 bases from J; bases unmatched to any gene: 12. The CDR3 covers 17 residues. For the CDR3, the DNA is TGTGCCAGCAGCTCCTTTTTTTTAGCGGGAGGGGGGAATGAGCAGTTCTTC. This gives the protein CASSSFFLAGGGNEQFF.

J is TRBJ2-5 and V is TRBV24-1, with D perhaps matching TRBD1 or TRBD2 (5 bases each). The germline CDR1 and CDR2 sequences are KGHDR and SFDVKD. The V end was cut by 3 bases, the J end by 7 bases, with 14 bases between. The CDR3 consists of 14 residues. CDR3 protein: CATSDLRDARTQYF. The CDR3 DNA reads as TGTGCCACCAGTGATCTTCGGGACGCGAGGACCCAGTACTTC.

This clonotype was detected a few times. The chain has TRBV20-1 and TRBJ2-3; 9 bases match TRBD2. The V gene end was trimmed by 7 bases and the J gene end by 1 base; junction bases not matched to a gene: 3. The CDR3 length is 13 residues. CDR1 is DFQATT, CDR2 SNEGSKA, per germline (reference sequence). The CDR3 sequence is CSEVAGGTDTQYF. The CDR3 nucleotides read TGCAGTGAGGTAGCGGGGGGCACAGATACGCAGTATTTT.

The chain recombines TRBV28 with TRBJ2-1, with a possible D match to TRBD2 (6 bases). This CDR3 is 16 amino acids long. Looked up from germline, CDR1 is MDHEN and CDR2 is SYDVKM. The V and J ends lost 6 bases and 5 bases respectively, with 20 bases between them. This CDR3 reads CASRTLGAGLDNEQFF. As DNA, the CDR3 is TGTGCCAGCAGGACCCTAGGTGCGGGACTCGACAATGAGCAGTTCTTC.

This clonotype has ten or more counts. The V and J genes are TRBV20-1 and TRBJ2-5; D remains unclear. Germline CDR1 reads DFQATT; CDR2 reads SNEGSKA (reference sequence). The length of the CDR3 is 12 residues. Trimming pared 5 bases from V and 4 bases from J, leaving 11 bases between. In DNA, the CDR3 is TGCAGTGCTGTCGAGCGTGGAGAGACCCAGTACTTC. Translation: CSAVERGETQYF.

This clonotype was observed a handful of times. This rearrangement joins TRBV7-9 to TRBJ2-7; no definite D call. V lost 5 bases and J lost 4, with 9 bases in between. The CDR3 runs 12 residues. Germline lookup yields CDR1 SEHNR and CDR2 FQNEAQ (reference sequence). Written as DNA, the CDR3 is TGTGCCAGCAGCCGAGCCCGATACGAGCAGTACTTC. As protein: CASSRARYEQYF.

The chain couples TRBV5-6 to TRBJ2-1; D is undetermined. V dropped 0 bases and J dropped 7 bases, with 8 bases sitting between them. Germline CDR1 and CDR2: SGHDT and YYEEEE. This CDR3 contains 13 residues. The CDR3 loop reads CASSLEAPNEQFF. CDR3 nucleotides: TGTGCCAGCAGCTTGGAAGCCCCTAATGAGCAGTTCTTC.

CDR3 in DNA: TGCAGTGCTGGTATCGGGACAGGGAATCAGCCCCAGCATTTT. Translation: CSAGIGTGNQPQHF. The V and J genes are TRBV20-1 and TRBJ1-5; 9 bases are a match to TRBD1. Germline loops: CDR1 DFQATT, CDR2 SNEGSKA (reference sequence). The CDR3 length is 14 residues. Trimming cost V 5 bases and J 4 bases; bases outside gene matches: 6.

As regards this clonotype: A much larger clone is a single base away; this may be a read error. The chain employs TRBV6-2 or TRBV6-3 and TRBJ2-5; D unresolved. The J call may not be correct, given that the DNA end is closer to TRBJ2-1. Germline V gene data show CDR1 as MNHEY and CDR2 as SVGEGT. CDR3 length: 14 residues. Written as DNA, the CDR3 is TGTGCCAGCATTGGCGGTTGGTACCAAGAGACCCAGTTCTTC. Protein product: CASIGGWYQETQFF.

A few counts support this clonotype. The J gene is TRBJ2-1, the V gene TRBV5-1; TRBD2 aligns across 7 bases. V dropped 0 bases and J dropped 7; count of bases not matched to a gene: 10. The V gene's germline CDR1 is SGHRS and CDR2 YFSETQ. The CDR3 loop spans 16 amino acids. Written as DNA, the CDR3 is TGCGCCAGCAGCTTGGTGCCTAGCGGAGGTGGGAATGAGCAGTTCTTC. It codes for CASSLVPSGGGNEQFF.

This clonotype appeared a few times. J is TRBJ2-1 and V is TRBV7-9, with TRBD2 identical over 8 bases. The CDR3 runs to 15 residues. V trimming: 1 base; J trimming: 10 bases; junction bases outside the gene matches: 9. Germline V gene lookup returns CDR1 SEHNR and CDR2 FQNEAQ (reference sequence). CDR3 DNA: TGTGCCAGCAGCTTAGTAGGGACTAGATCCCGCGAGCAGTTCTTC. It encodes CASSLVGTRSREQFF.

This clonotype was picked up many times. The J gene is TRBJ2-3, the V gene TRBV20-1, with TRBD2 matching over 9 bases. This CDR3 is built from 14 residues. From germline, CDR1 is DFQATT and CDR2 SNEGSKA (reference sequence). Losses at the gene ends were 0 bases for V and 4 bases for J; bases not matched to a gene: 2. The CDR3 sequence: CSARDGGRADTQYF. The CDR3 DNA follows: TGCAGTGCTAGAGATGGCGGGAGGGCAGATACGCAGTATTTT.

The rearrangement uses TRBV29-1 and TRBJ2-1; possible D gene TRBD2, 6 bases. The CDR3 length is 16 residues. Trimming cost V 3 bases and J 4 bases, with 19 bases left between them. Germline V lookup: CDR1 SQVTM, CDR2 ANQGSEA. The CDR3 reads CSVEPSMGGAYNEQFF. CDR3 nucleotide sequence: TGCAGCGTTGAGCCTTCCATGGGAGGTGCTTACAATGAGCAGTTCTTC.